This T cell receptor (beta chain) was identified in a study of control samples from healthy donors and cancer patients. Trimming stripped 2 bases from V and 6 bases from J, with 9 bases between. The V gene's germline CDR1 is KGHDR and CDR2 SFDVKD. The CDR3 is 14 amino acids. Clones were sequenced by immunoSEQ multiplex PCR, and TCRdb holds only the in-frame ones, with some missing. The data show 100,000 to 150,000 clones, roughly 95% seen once. The material sequenced was blood. This TCR was sampled from a man in his thirties or forties in good health. V gene TRBV24-1 combines with J gene TRBJ2-2, with D maybe TRBD1 (5 bases). CDR3 DNA: TGTGCCACCAGTGATTGGGCAGGGCCCGGGGAGCTGTTTTTT. This gives the protein CATSDWAGPGELFF.